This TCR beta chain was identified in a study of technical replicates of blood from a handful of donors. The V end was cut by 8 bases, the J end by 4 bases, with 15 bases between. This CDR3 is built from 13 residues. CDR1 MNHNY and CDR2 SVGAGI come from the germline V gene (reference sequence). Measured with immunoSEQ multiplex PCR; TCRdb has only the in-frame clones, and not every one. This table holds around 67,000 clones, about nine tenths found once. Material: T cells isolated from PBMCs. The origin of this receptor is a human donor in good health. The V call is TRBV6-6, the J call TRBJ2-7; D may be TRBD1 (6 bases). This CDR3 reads CASGQGIGYEQYF. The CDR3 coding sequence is TGTGCCAGCGGTCAGGGGATTGGTTACGAGCAGTACTTC.